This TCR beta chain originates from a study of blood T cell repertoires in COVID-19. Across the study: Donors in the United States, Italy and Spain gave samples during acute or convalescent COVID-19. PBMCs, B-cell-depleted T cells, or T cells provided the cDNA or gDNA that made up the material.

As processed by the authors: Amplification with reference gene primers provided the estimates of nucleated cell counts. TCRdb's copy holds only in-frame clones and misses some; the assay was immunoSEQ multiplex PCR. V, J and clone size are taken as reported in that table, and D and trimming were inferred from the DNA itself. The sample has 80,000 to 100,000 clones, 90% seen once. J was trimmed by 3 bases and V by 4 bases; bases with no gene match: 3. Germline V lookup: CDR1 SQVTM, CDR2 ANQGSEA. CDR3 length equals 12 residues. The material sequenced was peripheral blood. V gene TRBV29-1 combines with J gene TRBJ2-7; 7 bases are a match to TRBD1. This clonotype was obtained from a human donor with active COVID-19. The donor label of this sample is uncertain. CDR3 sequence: CSVVHRGYEQYF. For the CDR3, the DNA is TGCAGCGTTGTTCACAGGGGCTACGAGCAGTACTTC.